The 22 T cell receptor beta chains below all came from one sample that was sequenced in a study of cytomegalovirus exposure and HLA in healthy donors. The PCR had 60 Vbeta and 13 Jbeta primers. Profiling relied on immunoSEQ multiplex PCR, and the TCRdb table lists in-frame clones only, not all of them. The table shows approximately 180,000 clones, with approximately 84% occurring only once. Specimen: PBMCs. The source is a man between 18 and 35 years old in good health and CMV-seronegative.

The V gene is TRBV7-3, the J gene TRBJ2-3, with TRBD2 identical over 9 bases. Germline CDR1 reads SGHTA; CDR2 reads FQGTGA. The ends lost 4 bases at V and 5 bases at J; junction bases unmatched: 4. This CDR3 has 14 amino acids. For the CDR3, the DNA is TGTGCCAGCAGCTCCCTTAGCGGGAGAGATACGCAGTATTTT. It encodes CASSSLSGRDTQYF.

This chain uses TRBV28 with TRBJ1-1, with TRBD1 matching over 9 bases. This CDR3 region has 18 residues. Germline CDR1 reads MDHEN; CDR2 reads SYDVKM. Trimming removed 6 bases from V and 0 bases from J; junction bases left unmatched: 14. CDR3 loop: CASRFYPGQGFMNTEAFF. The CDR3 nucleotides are TGTGCCAGCAGGTTCTATCCGGGACAGGGATTTATGAACACTGAAGCTTTCTTT.

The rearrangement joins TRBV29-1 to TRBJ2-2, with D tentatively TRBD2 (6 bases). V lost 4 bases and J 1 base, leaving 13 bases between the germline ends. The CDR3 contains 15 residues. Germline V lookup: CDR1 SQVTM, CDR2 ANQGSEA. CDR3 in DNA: TGCAGCGTTGGAGCTGCGGGGAGGAACACCGGGGAGCTGTTTTTT. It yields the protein CSVGAAGRNTGELFF.

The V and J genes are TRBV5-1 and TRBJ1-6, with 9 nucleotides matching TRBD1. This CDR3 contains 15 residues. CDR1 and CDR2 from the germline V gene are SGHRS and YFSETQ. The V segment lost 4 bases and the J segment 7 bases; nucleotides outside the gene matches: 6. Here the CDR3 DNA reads TGCGCCAGCAGCGCGGCCGGGACAGGGAATTCACCCCTCCACTTT. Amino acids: CASSAAGTGNSPLHF.

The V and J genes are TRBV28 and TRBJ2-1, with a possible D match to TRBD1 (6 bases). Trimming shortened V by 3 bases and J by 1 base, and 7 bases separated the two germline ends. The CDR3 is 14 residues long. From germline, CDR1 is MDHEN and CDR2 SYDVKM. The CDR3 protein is CASSFDRSYNEQFF. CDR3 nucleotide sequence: TGTGCCAGCAGTTTTGACAGGTCCTACAATGAGCAGTTCTTC.

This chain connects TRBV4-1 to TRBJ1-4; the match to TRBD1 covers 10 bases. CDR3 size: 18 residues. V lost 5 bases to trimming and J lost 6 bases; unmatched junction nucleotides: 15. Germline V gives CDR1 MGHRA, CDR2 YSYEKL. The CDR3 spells CASSGRDRGVGGDEKLFF. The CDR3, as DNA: TGCGCCAGCAGCGGCCGGGACAGGGGTGTGGGTGGCGATGAAAAACTGTTTTTT.

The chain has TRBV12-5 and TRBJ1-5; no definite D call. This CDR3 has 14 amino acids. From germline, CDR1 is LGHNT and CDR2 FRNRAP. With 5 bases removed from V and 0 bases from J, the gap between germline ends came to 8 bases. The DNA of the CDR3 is TGTGCTAGTGGTCTACGAGATAGCAATCAGCCCCAGCATTTT. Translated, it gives CASGLRDSNQPQHF.

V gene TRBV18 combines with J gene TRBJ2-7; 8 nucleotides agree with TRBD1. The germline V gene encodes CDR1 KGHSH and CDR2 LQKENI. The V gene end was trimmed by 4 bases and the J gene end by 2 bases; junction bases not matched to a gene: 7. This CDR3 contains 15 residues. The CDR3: CASSLTGTGAYEQYF. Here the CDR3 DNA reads TGTGCCAGCTCACTTACCGGGACAGGAGCCTACGAGCAGTACTTC.

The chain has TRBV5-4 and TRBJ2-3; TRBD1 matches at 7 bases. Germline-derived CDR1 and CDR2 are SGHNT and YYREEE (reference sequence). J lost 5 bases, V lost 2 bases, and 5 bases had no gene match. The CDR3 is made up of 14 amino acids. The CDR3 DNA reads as TGTGCCAGCAGCTTAACAGGGGTGGTAGATACGCAGTATTTT. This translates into CASSLTGVVDTQYF. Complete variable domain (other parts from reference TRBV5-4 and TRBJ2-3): ETGVTQSPTHLIKTRGQQVTLRCSSQSGHNTVSWYQQALGQGPQFIFQYYREEENGRGNFPPRFSGLQFPNYSSELNVNALELDDSALYLCASSLTGVVDTQYFGPGTRLTVL.

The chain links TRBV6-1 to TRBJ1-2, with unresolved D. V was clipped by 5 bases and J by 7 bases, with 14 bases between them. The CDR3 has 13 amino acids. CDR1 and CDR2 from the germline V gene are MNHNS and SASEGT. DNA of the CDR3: TGTGCCAGCAGTTGGGCCAAACTAGGTGGCTACACCTTC. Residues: CASSWAKLGGYTF.

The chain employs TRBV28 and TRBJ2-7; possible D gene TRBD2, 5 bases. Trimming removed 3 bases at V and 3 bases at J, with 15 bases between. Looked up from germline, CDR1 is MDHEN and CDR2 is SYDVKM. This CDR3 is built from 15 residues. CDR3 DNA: TGTGCCAGCAGTTTTGGGTGGGAGTTGGACTACGAGCAGTACTTC. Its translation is CASSFGWELDYEQYF.

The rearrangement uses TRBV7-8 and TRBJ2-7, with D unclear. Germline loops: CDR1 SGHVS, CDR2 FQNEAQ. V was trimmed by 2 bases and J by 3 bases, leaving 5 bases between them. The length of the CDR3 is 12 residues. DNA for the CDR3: TGTGCCAGCAGCTTATCTTACTACGAGCAGTACTTC. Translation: CASSLSYYEQYF.

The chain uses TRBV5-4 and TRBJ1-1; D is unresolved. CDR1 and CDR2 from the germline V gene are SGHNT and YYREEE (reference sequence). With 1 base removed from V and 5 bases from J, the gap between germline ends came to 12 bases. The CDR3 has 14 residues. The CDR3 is CASSLSSEYTEAFF. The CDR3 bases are TGTGCCAGCAGCTTGTCGTCCGAGTATACTGAAGCTTTCTTT. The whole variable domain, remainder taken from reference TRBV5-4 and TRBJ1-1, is ETGVTQSPTHLIKTRGQQVTLRCSSQSGHNTVSWYQQALGQGPQFIFQYYREEENGRGNFPPRFSGLQFPNYSSELNVNALELDDSALYLCASSLSSEYTEAFFGQGTRLTVV.

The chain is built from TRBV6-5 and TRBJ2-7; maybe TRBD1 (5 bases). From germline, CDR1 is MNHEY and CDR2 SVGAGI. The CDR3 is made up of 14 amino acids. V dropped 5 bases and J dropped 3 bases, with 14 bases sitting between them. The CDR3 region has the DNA TGTGCCAGCAGTCAACAGGACCTCTTCTACGAGCAGTACTTC. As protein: CASSQQDLFYEQYF.

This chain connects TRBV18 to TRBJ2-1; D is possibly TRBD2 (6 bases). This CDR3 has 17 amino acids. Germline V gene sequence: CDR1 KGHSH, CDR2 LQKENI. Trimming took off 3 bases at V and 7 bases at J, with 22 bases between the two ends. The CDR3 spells CASSPQLGSSGRNEQFF. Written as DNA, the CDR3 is TGTGCCAGCTCACCCCAACTCGGGAGCTCGGGCAGGAATGAGCAGTTCTTC.

The DNA for the CDR3 is TGTGCCAGCAGTATTGTAACCGGGGAGCTGTTTTTT. Translating gives CASSIVTGELFF. The chain is built from TRBV27 and TRBJ2-2; D ambiguous. Germline-derived CDR1 and CDR2 are MNHEY and SMNVEV (reference sequence). V was clipped by 5 bases and J by 5 bases, with 6 bases between them. The CDR3 contains 12 residues.

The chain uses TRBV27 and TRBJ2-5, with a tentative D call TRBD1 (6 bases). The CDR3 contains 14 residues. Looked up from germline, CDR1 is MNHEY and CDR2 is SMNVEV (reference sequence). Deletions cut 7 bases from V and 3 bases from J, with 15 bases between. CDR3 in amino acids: CASMPAGDEETQYF. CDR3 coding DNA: TGTGCCAGCATGCCCGCAGGGGATGAAGAGACCCAGTACTTC.

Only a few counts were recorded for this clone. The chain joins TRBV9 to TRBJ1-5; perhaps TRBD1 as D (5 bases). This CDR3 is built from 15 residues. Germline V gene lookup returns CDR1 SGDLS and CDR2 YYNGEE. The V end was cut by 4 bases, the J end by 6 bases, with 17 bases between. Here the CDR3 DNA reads TGTGCCAGCAGCCGGACCGGGGGAAAGGGTCAGCCCCAGCATTTT. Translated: CASSRTGGKGQPQHF.

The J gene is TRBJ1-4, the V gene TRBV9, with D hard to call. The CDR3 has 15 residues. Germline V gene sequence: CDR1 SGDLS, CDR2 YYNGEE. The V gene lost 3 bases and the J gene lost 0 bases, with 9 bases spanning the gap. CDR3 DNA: TGTGCCAGCAGCGGGGCGCGTGCAACTAATGAAAAACTGTTTTTT. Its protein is CASSGARATNEKLFF.

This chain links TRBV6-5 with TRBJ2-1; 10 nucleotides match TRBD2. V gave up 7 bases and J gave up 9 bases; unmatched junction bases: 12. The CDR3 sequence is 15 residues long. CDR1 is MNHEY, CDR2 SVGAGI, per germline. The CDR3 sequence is CASISLSGGPSEQFF. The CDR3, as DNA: TGTGCCAGCATTTCCCTTAGCGGGGGGCCTAGTGAGCAGTTCTTC.

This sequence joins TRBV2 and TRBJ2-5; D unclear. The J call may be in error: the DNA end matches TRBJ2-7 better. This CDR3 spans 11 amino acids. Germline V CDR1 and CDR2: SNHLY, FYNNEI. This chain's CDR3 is CASSQVVEQYF. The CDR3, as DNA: TGTGCCAGCTCGCAGGTCGTCGAGCAGTACTTC.

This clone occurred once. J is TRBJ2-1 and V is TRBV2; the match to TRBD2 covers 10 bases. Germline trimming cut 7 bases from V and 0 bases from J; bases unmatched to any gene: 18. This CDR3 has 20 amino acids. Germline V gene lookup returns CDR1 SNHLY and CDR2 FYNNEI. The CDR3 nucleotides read TGTGCCAGCATGATGGGGCTAGGACTAGCGGAGAAGAGCTCCTACAATGAGCAGTTCTTC. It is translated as CASMMGLGLAEKSSYNEQFF.